The 28 T cell receptor beta chains presented below share a single source sample, sequenced in a study of blood T cells in healthy people across ages (dated by TCRdb to the mid-2010s). Receptors were amplified or captured by 5' RACE. These reads were obtained on an Illumina HiSeq 2500. A second PCR of roughly 7 to 11 cycles was performed with a sample-barcoded 5' primer and a J-beta primer mix. The public reads were run again by TCRdb, first through fastp at Q25 and then through MiXCR, and only productive beta chains were kept. Under each unique CDR3 protein, matching rows form one entry showing the most common genes and DNA. Counted in this sample were 600,000 to 850,000 distinct CDR3 sequences; 20% to 30% of them appeared once. The ten largest clones capture 9% to 9.5% of the sample. These data also formed part of another study, on T cells of mothers and their children.

Sequencing was performed on blood. All receptors derive from a boy younger than 18 in good health.

The chain has TRBV10-3 and TRBJ2-1, with 9 bases lining up with TRBD1. Looked up from germline, CDR1 is ENHRY and CDR2 is SYGVKD. This CDR3 region has 14 residues. The V gene end was trimmed by 6 bases and the J gene end by 8 bases; junction bases not matched to a gene: 8. The CDR3 nucleotides are TGTGCCATCAGATCGGACAGGGGAGGAGATGAGCAGTTCTTC. Its protein is CAIRSDRGGDEQFF.

This clonotype has just a few counts. The chain combines TRBV2 with TRBJ2-1; 8 nucleotides match TRBD2. Trimming at V came to 9 bases and at J to 3 bases, leaving 16 bases not matched to a gene. The CDR3 is made up of 17 amino acids. CDR1 SNHLY and CDR2 FYNNEI come from the germline V gene. The CDR3 loop reads CASSSGGAGGIYNEQFF. CDR3 sequence (DNA): TGTGCCAGTAGCTCGGGCGGGGCGGGAGGTATCTACAATGAGCAGTTCTTC.

This clonotype was detected ten times or more. The chain is built from TRBV7-9 and TRBJ1-4; 7 bases align to TRBD1. The CDR3 has 14 residues. Trimming cost V 3 bases and J 4 bases; bases outside gene matches: 2. Germline CDR1 and CDR2: SEHNR and FQNEAQ (reference sequence). Here the CDR3 DNA reads TGTGCCAGCAGCTTGGGACAGCTTAATGAAAAACTGTTTTTT. Its protein is CASSLGQLNEKLFF. Full variable domain (remainder filled in from reference TRBV7-9 and TRBJ1-4): DTGVSQNPRHKITKRGQNVTFRCDPISEHNRLYWYRQTLGQGPEFLTYFQNEAQLEKSRLLSDRFSAERPKGSFSTLEIQRTEQGDSAMYLCASSLGQLNEKLFFGSGTQLSVL.

The genes are TRBV20-1 and TRBJ2-7; a possible D gene is TRBD2 (5 bases). The V gene lost 3 bases and the J gene lost 2 bases, with 14 bases spanning the gap. This CDR3 contains 14 residues. Germline V CDR1 and CDR2: DFQATT, SNEGSKA (reference sequence). In DNA, the CDR3 is TGCAGTGCTAGTTCGTGGGAGAGCCCCTACGAGCAGTACTTC. This sequence encodes CSASSWESPYEQYF.

The gene calls are TRBV11-2 and TRBJ2-5; D is possibly TRBD1 (5 bases). Germline lookup yields CDR1 SGHAT and CDR2 FQNNGV. V was pared by 8 bases and J by 1 base, with 14 bases between. This CDR3 has 14 amino acids. The DNA for the CDR3 is TGTGCCAGCGCCTTGGGGCGTTTCCAAGAGACCCAGTACTTC. Translating it yields CASALGRFQETQYF.

This clonotype was counted only a few times. The J gene is TRBJ1-4, the V gene TRBV13; 11 nucleotides line up with TRBD1. The germline V gene encodes CDR1 PRHDT and CDR2 FYEKMQ (reference sequence). This CDR3 has 16 residues. J gave up 5 bases and V 1 base, and 3 bases lay outside the gene matches. The CDR3 region has the DNA TGTGCCAGCAGCTTAGAAGGGACAGGGGGGAATGAAAAACTGTTTTTT. Amino acid sequence: CASSLEGTGGNEKLFF.

This chain links TRBV12-3 or TRBV12-4 with TRBJ2-5; 8 bases are a match to TRBD1. V shed 5 bases and J 5 bases; nucleotides not matched to a gene: 10. The CDR3 is 15 residues long. CDR3: CASSPLTGVGETQYF. CDR3 DNA: TGTGCCAGCAGTCCGCTGACAGGGGTCGGGGAGACCCAGTACTTC.

CDR3 loop: CASSQDWLDENYNEQFF. CDR3 in DNA: TGTGCCAGCAGCCAAGATTGGCTGGACGAAAATTACAATGAGCAGTTCTTC. The chain employs TRBV3-1 and TRBJ2-1; D uncertain. CDR3 length equals 17 residues. Trimming pared 0 bases from V and 4 bases from J, leaving 16 bases between. CDR1 and CDR2 from the germline V gene are LGHDT and YNNKEL (reference sequence).

V usage is TRBV6-2 or TRBV6-3 and J usage is TRBJ1-2; D not certain. Trimming took off 7 bases at V and 4 bases at J, with 13 bases between the two ends. CDR3 length: 13 amino acids. Germline V gives CDR1 MNHEY, CDR2 SVGEGT. The CDR3 is CASNRPAGYGYTF. Here the CDR3 DNA reads TGTGCCAGCAACCGCCCGGCAGGCTATGGCTACACCTTC.

The genes are TRBV7-9 and TRBJ2-5; TRBD2 aligns across 7 bases. CDR3 length: 18 residues. Germline CDR1 SEHNR, CDR2 FQNEAQ (reference sequence). The ends lost 3 bases at V and 2 bases at J; junction bases unmatched: 15. The CDR3 DNA sequence: TGTGCCAGCAGCTTCACCCGTGGGAGGGAGGATGTACAAGAGACCCAGTACTTC. Its protein is CASSFTRGREDVQETQYF.

This clonotype was found a few times. The rearrangement joins TRBV6-2 or TRBV6-3 to TRBJ1-5; possible D gene TRBD1, 6 bases. Per germline, CDR1 MNHEY and CDR2 SVGEGT. The V end was cut by 4 bases, the J end by 2 bases, with 18 bases between. This CDR3 has 17 residues. CDR3 amino acids: CASSLRLRQEGNQPQHF. The CDR3 DNA reads TGTGCCAGCAGTTTGCGACTCCGACAGGAGGGCAATCAGCCCCAGCATTTT.

V gene TRBV7-6 combines with J gene TRBJ2-5, with D possibly being TRBD1 (5 bases). Trimming removed 4 bases from V and 11 bases from J, with 14 bases in between. Germline V gene data show CDR1 as SGHVS and CDR2 as FNYEAQ. This CDR3 is built from 12 residues. In DNA, the CDR3 is TGTGCCAGCAGCTCAGGGATTGAGGTGCAGTACTTC. Translating it yields CASSSGIEVQYF.

This clonotype showed up just a few times. The J gene is TRBJ1-1, the V gene TRBV4-3; 7 nucleotides align to TRBD1. Germline V CDR1 and CDR2: LGHNA, YSLEER. The J segment lost 3 bases and the V segment lost 2 bases, leaving 6 bases of the junction unmatched. The CDR3 extends over 15 amino acids. CDR3 DNA sequence: TGCGCCAGCAGCCAAAACAGGGGAGGAGACACTGAAGCTTTCTTT. This sequence encodes CASSQNRGGDTEAFF.

The V and J genes are TRBV4-2 and TRBJ2-1; weak D call: TRBD1 (6 bases). CDR3 length: 15 amino acids. V was pared by 0 bases and J by 4 bases, with 10 bases between. Germline loops: CDR1 LGHNA, CDR2 YNFKEQ. CDR3 region: CASSQDTQGYNEQFF. In nucleotides, the CDR3 is TGTGCCAGCAGCCAAGATACCCAGGGGTACAATGAGCAGTTCTTC.

The genes are TRBV25-1 and TRBJ2-7, with D perhaps matching TRBD1 or TRBD2 (5 bases each). This CDR3 is 11 amino acids long. Germline V gives CDR1 MGHDK, CDR2 SYGVNS. Trimming removed 6 bases at V and 10 bases at J, with 13 bases between. The CDR3 loop reads CASRLTGQQYF. The CDR3 bases are TGTGCCAGCAGGCTTACGGGGCAACAGTACTTC.

CDR3 protein: CATSDLRSAGELFF. Here the CDR3 DNA reads TGTGCCACCAGTGATTTGCGGAGTGCCGGGGAGCTGTTTTTT. The V and J genes are TRBV24-1 and TRBJ2-2; unclear D gene. V was clipped by 0 bases and J by 6 bases, with 7 bases between them. This CDR3 is built from 14 residues. Germline-derived CDR1 and CDR2 are KGHDR and SFDVKD.

This chain uses TRBV5-1 with TRBJ2-1; TRBD1 is a possible D gene (6 bases). V was clipped by 0 bases and J by 0 bases, with 13 bases between them. This CDR3 is built from 17 residues. The germline CDR1 and CDR2 sequences are SGHRS and YFSETQ. CDR3 coding DNA: TGCGCCAGCAGCTTGGTATTGGACAGCTACTCCTACAATGAGCAGTTCTTC. Protein sequence: CASSLVLDSYSYNEQFF.

The chain combines TRBV11-2 with TRBJ1-1; 7 bases align to TRBD1. The CDR3 runs 14 residues. The V segment lost 7 bases and the J segment 6 bases; nucleotides outside the gene matches: 11. Germline V gene lookup returns CDR1 SGHAT and CDR2 FQNNGV. The CDR3 spells CASTLSGQFAEAFF. DNA for the CDR3: TGTGCCAGCACCCTATCGGGACAGTTTGCTGAAGCTTTCTTT.

This clonotype was seen a few times. V and J are TRBV29-1 and TRBJ1-2, with a tentative D call TRBD1 (6 bases). With 7 bases removed from V and 3 bases from J, the gap between germline ends came to 15 bases. This CDR3 contains 13 residues. The germline V gene encodes CDR1 SQVTM and CDR2 ANQGSEA. The CDR3 region has the DNA TGCAGCGCCCAACCGGGACATGACTATGGCTACACCTTC. This gives the protein CSAQPGHDYGYTF.

Details on this clonotype: Relative to the germline gene, one junction end is altered; a read error may explain this. This chain links TRBV9 with TRBJ2-5; tentatively, D is TRBD2 (5 bases). The CDR3 is made up of 13 amino acids. CDR1 is SGDLS, CDR2 YYNGEE, per germline. The CDR3 nucleotides are TGCGCCAGCAGCGGTGCCGTTCAAGAGACCCAGTACTTC. Amino acid sequence: CASSGAVQETQYF. Drawing the rest from reference TRBV9 and TRBJ2-5, the complete variable domain is DSGVTQTPKHLITATGQRVTLRCSPRSGDLSVYWYQQSLDQGLQFLIQYYNGEERAKGNILERFSAQQFPDLHSELNLSSLELGDSALYFCASSGAVQETQYFGPGTRLLVL.

This clonotype came up a few times. The rearrangement joins TRBV29-1 to TRBJ1-2; no firm D call. The CDR3 has 12 residues. CDR1 and CDR2 (germline): SQVTM, ANQGSEA. V dropped 8 bases and J dropped 0 bases, with 10 bases sitting between them. CDR3 DNA sequence: TGCAGCTGCCAACTAGCTAACTATGGCTACACCTTC. Translating it yields CSCQLANYGYTF.

The CDR3 coding sequence is TGTGCCAGCAGTATCAAGAACAATGAGCAGTTCTTC. Encoded protein: CASSIKNNEQFF. This chain links TRBV27 with TRBJ2-5; D unclear. Matching the DNA end better, TRBJ2-1 makes the J call doubtful. Germline V CDR1 and CDR2: MNHEY, SMNVEV (reference sequence). The CDR3 covers 12 residues.

This clonotype was seen a handful of times. The chain employs TRBV27 and TRBJ2-1; 11 bases line up with TRBD2. The CDR3 totals 17 residues. CDR1 MNHEY and CDR2 SMNVEV come from the germline V gene (reference sequence). After removal of 6 bases from V and 4 bases from J, the junction contained 11 bases not matched to a gene. Written as DNA, the CDR3 is TGTGCCAGCAGCGCTCCATCTAGCGGGGGGCCGTACAATGAGCAGTTCTTC. Translation gives CASSAPSSGGPYNEQFF.

This clonotype has only a few counts. The rearrangement uses TRBV6-2 or TRBV6-3 and TRBJ1-2; tentatively, D is TRBD1 (5 bases). Germline CDR1 reads MNHEY; CDR2 reads SVGEGT. V was clipped by 0 bases and J by 14 bases, with 22 bases between them. The CDR3 loop spans 15 amino acids. The CDR3 loop reads CASSYSSTGTPAWTF. The CDR3 nucleotides are TGTGCCAGCAGTTACTCGAGCACCGGGACCCCGGCATGGACCTTC.

The table lists this clonotype with a few counts. This chain uses TRBV5-1 with TRBJ2-5, with D perhaps TRBD1 (5 bases). CDR1 and CDR2 (germline): SGHRS, YFSETQ. V dropped 1 base and J dropped 3 bases, with 13 bases sitting between them. The CDR3 covers 15 residues. The CDR3 sequence: CASSLSDSAKETQYF. CDR3 coding DNA: TGCGCCAGCAGCTTGTCCGACAGTGCCAAAGAGACCCAGTACTTC.

The chain joins TRBV19 to TRBJ2-5; no firm D call. Judging by the DNA end, TRBJ2-1 fits better; the J call may be wrong. Germline V gene data show CDR1 as LNHDA and CDR2 as SQIVND (reference sequence). This CDR3 contains 11 residues. In DNA, the CDR3 is TGTGCCAGCATGGTAGCCAATGAGCAGTTCTTC. It translates to CASMVANEQFF.

This clonotype was counted a few times. The chain is built from TRBV7-9 and TRBJ2-5; D is perhaps TRBD2 (6 bases). The DNA matches TRBJ2-1 better at its end, which makes the J call doubtful. From germline, CDR1 is SEHNR and CDR2 FQNEAQ (reference sequence). There are 16 residues in the CDR3. For the CDR3, the DNA is TGTGCCAGCAGCTTAGAATGGGACCGGGAGCTCGATGAGCAGTTCTTC. It codes for CASSLEWDRELDEQFF.

The V call is TRBV20-1, the J call TRBJ2-7; D uncertain. The germline gives CDR1 DFQATT, CDR2 SNEGSKA (reference sequence). Trimming stripped 5 bases from V and 7 bases from J, with 15 bases between. This CDR3 is built from 12 residues. This CDR3 is CSAEVVGGEQYF. CDR3 sequence (DNA): TGCAGTGCTGAGGTTGTCGGTGGGGAGCAGTACTTC.